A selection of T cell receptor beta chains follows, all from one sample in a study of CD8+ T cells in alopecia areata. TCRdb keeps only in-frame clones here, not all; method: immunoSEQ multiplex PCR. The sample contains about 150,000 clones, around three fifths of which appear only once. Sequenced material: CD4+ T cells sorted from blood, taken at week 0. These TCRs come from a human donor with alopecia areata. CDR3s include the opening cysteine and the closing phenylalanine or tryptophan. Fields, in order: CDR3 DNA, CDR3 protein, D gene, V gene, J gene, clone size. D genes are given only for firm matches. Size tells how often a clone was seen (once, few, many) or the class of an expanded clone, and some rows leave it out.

CDR3nt: TGTGCCAGCAGCTTCTACACGGATACGCAGTATTTT
CDR3aa: CASSFYTDTQYF
d_gene: -
v_gene: TRBV7-9
j_gene: TRBJ2-3
abundance: few

CDR3nt: TGTGCCTGGAGTACCTACGAAAAACTGTTTTTT
CDR3aa: CAWSTYEKLFF
d_gene: -
v_gene: TRBV30
j_gene: TRBJ1-4
abundance: -

CDR3nt: TGTGCCAGCTTAGAAGGCAGGGGGTCTTACAATGAGCAGTTCTTC
CDR3aa: CASLEGRGSYNEQFF
d_gene: TRBD1
v_gene: TRBV7-9
j_gene: TRBJ2-1
abundance: once

CDR3nt: TGTGCCAGCAGCCCGAACACAGGGAAAGAGACCCAGTACTTC
CDR3aa: CASSPNTGKETQYF
d_gene: -
v_gene: TRBV7-9
j_gene: TRBJ2-5
abundance: few

CDR3nt: TGTGCCAGCAGCTCGGGACAGGGTGTGGAGACCCAGTACTTC
CDR3aa: CASSSGQGVETQYF
d_gene: TRBD1
v_gene: TRBV11-2
j_gene: TRBJ2-5
abundance: -

CDR3nt: TGTGCCAGTTCGGAGGGGGTGGCCCGATATGGCTACACCTTC
CDR3aa: CASSEGVARYGYTF
d_gene: -
v_gene: TRBV15
j_gene: TRBJ1-2
abundance: -

CDR3nt: TGTGCCTGGCGAAGGGGCTTCTATGGCTACACCTTC
CDR3aa: CAWRRGFYGYTF
d_gene: -
v_gene: TRBV30
j_gene: TRBJ1-2
abundance: -

CDR3nt: TGTGCCAGCAGCGTAGCTACGTCGCCGAATGAGCAGTTCTTC
CDR3aa: CASSVATSPNEQFF
d_gene: -
v_gene: TRBV9
j_gene: TRBJ2-1
abundance: -

CDR3nt: TGTGCCACCAGCCGGGGACTAGTGGAAAGAGATACGCAGTATTTT
CDR3aa: CATSRGLVERDTQYF
d_gene: TRBD2
v_gene: TRBV15
j_gene: TRBJ2-3
abundance: -

CDR3nt: TGCGCCAGCAGCCTCTTGGGGGGGCACATCACAGATACGCAGTATTTT
CDR3aa: CASSLLGGHITDTQYF
d_gene: -
v_gene: TRBV5-1
j_gene: TRBJ2-3
abundance: -

CDR3nt: TGTGCCAGCAGCTTATCAGGGGCTCCGCCACAAGATACGCAGTATTTT
CDR3aa: CASSLSGAPPQDTQYF
d_gene: -
v_gene: TRBV7-2
j_gene: TRBJ2-3
abundance: few

CDR3nt: TGTGCCAGCAGCCTCGGAAGACTAGCGGGGATAGGGGCAGATACGCAGTATTTT
CDR3aa: CASSLGRLAGIGADTQYF
d_gene: TRBD2
v_gene: TRBV5-4
j_gene: TRBJ2-3
abundance: -

CDR3nt: TGTGCCAGCAGCTTGACGGGACCCAACTATGGCTACACCTTC
CDR3aa: CASSLTGPNYGYTF
d_gene: -
v_gene: TRBV5-6
j_gene: TRBJ1-2
abundance: -

CDR3nt: TGCGCCAGCAGCACTACCTACAGGGGCCCCTACAATGAGCAGTTCTTC
CDR3aa: CASSTTYRGPYNEQFF
d_gene: TRBD1
v_gene: TRBV5-1
j_gene: TRBJ2-1
abundance: few

CDR3nt: TGTGCCAGCAGTGATGGGACAGGCCCCTATGGCTACACCTTC
CDR3aa: CASSDGTGPYGYTF
d_gene: TRBD1
v_gene: TRBV25-1
j_gene: TRBJ1-2
abundance: few